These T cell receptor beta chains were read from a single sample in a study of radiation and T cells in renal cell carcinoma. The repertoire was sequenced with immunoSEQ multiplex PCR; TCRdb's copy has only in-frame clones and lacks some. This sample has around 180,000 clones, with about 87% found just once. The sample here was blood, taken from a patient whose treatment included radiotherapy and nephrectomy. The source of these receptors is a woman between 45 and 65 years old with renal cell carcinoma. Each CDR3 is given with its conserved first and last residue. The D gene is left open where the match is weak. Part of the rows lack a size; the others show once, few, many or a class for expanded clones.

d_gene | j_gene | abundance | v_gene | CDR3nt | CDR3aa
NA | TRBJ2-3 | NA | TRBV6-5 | TGTGCCAGCAGTTTCGGGACTCGCGGCACAGATACGCAGTATTTT | CASSFGTRGTDTQYF
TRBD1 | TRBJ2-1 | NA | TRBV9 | TGTGCCAGCAGCGTAGAGGGGGCCAGATACAATGAGCAGTTCTTC | CASSVEGARYNEQFF
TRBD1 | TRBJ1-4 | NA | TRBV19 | TGTGCCAGTAGTACTAACACAGGGGTGGAGAATGAAAAACTGTTTTTT | CASSTNTGVENEKLFF
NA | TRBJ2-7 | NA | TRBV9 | TGTGCCAGCAGCGTAGAAGAGGACTCCTCCTACGAGCAGTACTTC | CASSVEEDSSYEQYF
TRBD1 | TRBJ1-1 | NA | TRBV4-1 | TGCGCCAGCAGCCCCAGAGGGGTGGACAGGGCGGGGAACACTGAAGCTTTCTTT | CASSPRGVDRAGNTEAFF
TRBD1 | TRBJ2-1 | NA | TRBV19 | TGTGCCAGGGGACAGGGTGAGCAGTTCTTC | CARGQGEQFF
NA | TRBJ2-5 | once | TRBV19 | TGTGCCAGTAGTATTTTGGGGTTTGGGCCAGGACAAGAGACCCAGTACTTC | CASSILGFGPGQETQYF
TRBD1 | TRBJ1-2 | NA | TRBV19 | TGTGCCAGTAGTATAGGACAGGGGGCAGGAGGCTACACCTTC | CASSIGQGAGGYTF
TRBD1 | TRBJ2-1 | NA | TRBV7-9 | TGTGCCAGCAGCCCTCGGACCGGACAGGGGGCTGGAAATGAGCAGTTCTTC | CASSPRTGQGAGNEQFF
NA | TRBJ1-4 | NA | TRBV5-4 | TGTGCCAGCAGCCCCGAAGTAGATGAAAAACTGTTTTTT | CASSPEVDEKLFF
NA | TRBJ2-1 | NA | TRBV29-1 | TGCAGCGTTGATACGATGGGGGGCTCCTACAATGAGCAGTTCTTC | CSVDTMGGSYNEQFF
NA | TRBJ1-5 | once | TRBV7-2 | TGTGCCAGCAGCTTTTATAACACTCAGCCCCAGCATTTT | CASSFYNTQPQHF
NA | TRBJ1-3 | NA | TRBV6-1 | TGTGCCAGCAGTGCGAACTCTGGAAACACCATATATTTT | CASSANSGNTIYF
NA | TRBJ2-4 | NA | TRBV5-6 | TGTGCCAGCAGCCCACTGGGGGGAAGTGGAGACATTCAGTACTTC | CASSPLGGSGDIQYF
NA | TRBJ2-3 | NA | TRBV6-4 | TGTGCCAGCAGTCCTGAGGGCCAGGGGGATACGCAGTATTTT | CASSPEGQGDTQYF
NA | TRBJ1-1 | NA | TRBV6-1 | TGTGCCAGCAGCGCAAGTGGGAACACTGAAGCTTTCTTT | CASSASGNTEAFF
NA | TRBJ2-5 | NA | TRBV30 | TGTGCCTGGAGTTTCACAATCCAAGAGACCCAGTACTTC | CAWSFTIQETQYF
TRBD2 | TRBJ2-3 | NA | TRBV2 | TGTGCCAGCAGTGGGGAACTAGCGGGGGGACCCACAGATACGCAGTATTTT | CASSGELAGGPTDTQYF
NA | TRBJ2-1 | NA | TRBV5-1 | TGCGCCAGCTTCGGGGGCGGGGGAGCCTACAATGAGCAGTTCTTC | CASFGGGGAYNEQFF
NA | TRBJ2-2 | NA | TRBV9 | TGTGCCAGCAGCCCCCTTGCTCAGGGCCCCGGGGAGCTGTTTTTT | CASSPLAQGPGELFF
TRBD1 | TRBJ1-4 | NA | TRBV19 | TGTGCCAGTAGTACCACAGGGGGCGCGTCTGGAAAACTGTTTTTT | CASSTTGGASGKLFF
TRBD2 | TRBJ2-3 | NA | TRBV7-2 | TGTGCCAGCAGCTTGGGGGGGTTAGCCGGGGTGTATTTT | CASSLGGLAGVYF